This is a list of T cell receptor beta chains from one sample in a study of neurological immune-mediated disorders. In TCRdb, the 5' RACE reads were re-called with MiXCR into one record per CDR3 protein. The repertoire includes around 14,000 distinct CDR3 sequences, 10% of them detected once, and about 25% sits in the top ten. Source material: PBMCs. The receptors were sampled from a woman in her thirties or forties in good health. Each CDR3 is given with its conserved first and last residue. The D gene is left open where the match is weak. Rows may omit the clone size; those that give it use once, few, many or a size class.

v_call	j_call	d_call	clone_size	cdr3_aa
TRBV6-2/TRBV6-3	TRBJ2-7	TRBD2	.	CASRGRSGRISYEQYF
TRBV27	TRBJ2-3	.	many	CASSSPGLGRDTQYF
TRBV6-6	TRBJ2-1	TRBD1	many	CASNLDRGNEQFF
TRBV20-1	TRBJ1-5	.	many	CSVSRLNQPQHF
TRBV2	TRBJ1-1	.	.	CASSDGGTEAFF
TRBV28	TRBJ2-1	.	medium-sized	CASSVASSYNEQFF
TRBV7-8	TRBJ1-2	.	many	CASSLAQTLGYEALNSFYGYTF
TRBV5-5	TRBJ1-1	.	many	CASSSLGPNTEAFF
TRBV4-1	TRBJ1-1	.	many	CASSQTQLASEAFF
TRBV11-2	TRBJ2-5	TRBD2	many	CASSLVPTSGQETQYF
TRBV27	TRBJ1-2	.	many	CASITAGAGYTF
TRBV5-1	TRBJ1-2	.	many	CASSTGTAASGYTF
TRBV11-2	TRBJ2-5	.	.	CASSLGAETQYF
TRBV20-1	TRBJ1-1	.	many	CSARPRTRNTEAFF
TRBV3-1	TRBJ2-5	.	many	CASGAQGQETQYF
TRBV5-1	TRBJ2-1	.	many	CASSLWGTDSYNEQFF
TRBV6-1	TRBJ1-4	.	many	CASTVLSNEKLFF
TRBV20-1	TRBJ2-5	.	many	CSARRLGEETQYF
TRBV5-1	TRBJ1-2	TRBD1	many	CASSEGQGPANYGYTF
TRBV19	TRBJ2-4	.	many	CASSTQRRVGNIQYF
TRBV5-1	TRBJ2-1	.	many	CASSLVTLGGEQFF
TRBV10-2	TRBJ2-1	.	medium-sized	CASGFSYNEQFF
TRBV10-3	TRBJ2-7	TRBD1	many	CAINPGQGGGEQYF
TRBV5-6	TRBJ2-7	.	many	CASSSPARDSPLNEQYF
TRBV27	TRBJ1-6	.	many	CASSLRVSSPLHF
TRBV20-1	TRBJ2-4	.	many	CSAPHPRGGNIQYF
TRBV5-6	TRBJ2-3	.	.	CASSPTGGDTQYF
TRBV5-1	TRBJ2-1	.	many	CASSWRGPLYNEQFF
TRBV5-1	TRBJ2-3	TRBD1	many	CASSWTGENLDTQYF
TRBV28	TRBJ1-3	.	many	CASSSTGTSGNTIYF
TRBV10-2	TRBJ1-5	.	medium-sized	CASSEFHQPQHF
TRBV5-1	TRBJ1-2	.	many	CASSSSGLSYTF
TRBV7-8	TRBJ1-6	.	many	CASSLAHTNSPLHF
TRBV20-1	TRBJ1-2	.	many	CSANQPEEEYGYTF
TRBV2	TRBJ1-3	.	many	CASRGAGSGNTIYF
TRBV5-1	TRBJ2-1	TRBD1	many	CASSSTTGVSYNEQFF
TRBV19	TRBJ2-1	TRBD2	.	CASRPSGSSYNEQLF
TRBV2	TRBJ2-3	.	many	CASTGGGLRDTQYF
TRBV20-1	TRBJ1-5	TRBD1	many	CSANSGTGVYSNQPQHF
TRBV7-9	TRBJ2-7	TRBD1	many	CASSTTTGSSEQYF
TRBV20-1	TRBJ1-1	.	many	CSARDLGGTEAFF
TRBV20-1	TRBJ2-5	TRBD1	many	CSAGDRSQVQTQYF
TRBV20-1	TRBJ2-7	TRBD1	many	CSARRDRLTYEQYF
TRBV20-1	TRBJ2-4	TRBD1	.	CSASPGGEVQYF
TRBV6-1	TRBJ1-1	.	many	CASSEASERHTEAFF
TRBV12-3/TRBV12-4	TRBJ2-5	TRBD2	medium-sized	CASSLKGRAGGPETQYF
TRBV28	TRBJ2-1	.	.	CASSLQADYNEQFF
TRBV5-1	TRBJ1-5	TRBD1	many	CASSLTGTANQPQHF
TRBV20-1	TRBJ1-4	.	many	CSGMHNEKLFF
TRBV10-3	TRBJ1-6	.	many	CAIREDRVPLHF
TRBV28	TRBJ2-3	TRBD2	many	CASTIAGGGTDTQYF
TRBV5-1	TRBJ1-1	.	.	CVSRTDKVTEAFF
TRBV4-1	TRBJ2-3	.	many	CASSQSTVPQYF
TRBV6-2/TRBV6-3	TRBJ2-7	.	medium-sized	CASSGTRLEQYF
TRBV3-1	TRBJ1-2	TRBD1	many	CASSQSDRGGYTF
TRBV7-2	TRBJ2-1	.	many	CASSLARTANEQFF
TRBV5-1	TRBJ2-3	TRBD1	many	CASHLQGASDTQYF
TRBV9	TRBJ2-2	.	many	CASSVGAGPNTGELFF
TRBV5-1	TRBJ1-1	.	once	CASRVGTEAFF